This TCR beta chain was found in a study of beta chain features in type 1 diabetes. Study in general: In age, gender and cell yields, patients were similar to healthy donors. Notes on the study in general: When VDJ junctions were examined, type 1 diabetes patients showed fewer insertions and more deletions. cDNA sequencing could over-represent cells with high TCR expression.

Each of the sorted populations had a purity greater than 98%. The CDR3 has 14 residues. Germline lookup yields CDR1 SNHLY and CDR2 FYNNEI. V gave up 9 bases and J gave up 2 bases, with 14 bases separating them. Sequenced material consisted of expressed TCRB transcripts (all of the isolated RNA was reverse transcribed). Assay used: immunoSEQ multiplex PCR; TCRdb lists only in-frame clones, some missing. The sample includes a few hundred thousand clones, 30% of them seen just once. Worth noting for this clone: What it recognizes is unknown.

The sample taken for sequencing was naive CD4+ T cells from blood. The TCR sequence derives from a man between 18 and 29 years old in good health. The J gene is TRBJ1-5, the V gene TRBV2; D unclear. CDR3 in DNA: TGTGCCAGTCGGCGACTTGCTGGCAATCAGCCCCAGCATTTT. Protein: CASRRLAGNQPQHF.